This T cell receptor (beta chain) comes out of a study of T cell repertoires in cytomegalovirus infection. TCRdb redid the calling of the reads with MiXCR, one entry per CDR3 protein. The data hold around 900,000 distinct CDR3 sequences, with roughly 31% observed a single time. Points on this clonotype: Its antigen is not known.

Study results and limitations: CMV-specific TCR beta clonotypes restricted by HLA-C were the ones dominating the ex vivo response.

The germline CDR1 and CDR2 sequences are MNHEY and SMNVEV (reference sequence). The CDR3 extends over 14 amino acids. V gave up 0 bases and J gave up 6 bases; unmatched junction bases: 0. This TCR was sampled from a human donor in good health (CMV status not recorded). Some clones in this sample may be carry-over from other donors' samples. The chain carries TRBV27 and TRBJ2-5, with 11 nucleotides matching TRBD2. The specimen comprised cultured CD8+ T cells from PBMCs, sampled from culture after CMV antigen stimulation. CDR3 sequence reads: CASSLSTSGKTQYF. The CDR3 nucleotides read TGTGCCAGCAGTTTATCGACTAGCGGGAAGACCCAGTACTTC.